This T cell receptor beta chain was obtained from a study of cytomegalovirus exposure and HLA in healthy donors. This clone was seen once. Sequencing was performed with immunoSEQ multiplex PCR; in TCRdb, only in-frame clones are kept and a portion is missing. The sample has around 52,000 clones; about 88% are singletons. Sequencing was done on a sample of PBMCs. This sequence originates from a woman aged 30 to 39 in good health and CMV-seronegative.

The CDR3 region has the DNA TGTGCCAGCACGCGGGAGGGGAGGAACACCGGGGAGCTGTTTTTT. Its translation is CASTREGRNTGELFF. The chain employs TRBV28 and TRBJ2-2; the match to TRBD2 covers 9 bases. CDR3 length: 15 amino acids. Germline lookup yields CDR1 MDHEN and CDR2 SYDVKM. Trimming removed 7 bases from V and 1 base from J; junction bases left unmatched: 4.